The entry below describes one T cell receptor (beta chain). Its target is not known. Sequencing used immunoSEQ multiplex PCR; TCRdb keeps in-frame clones, though not all of them. The repertoire includes about 76,000 clones, around 90% of them detected once, and 2% to 3% sits in the top ten. This CDR3 region has 16 residues. Trimming shortened V by 1 base and J by 4 bases, and 14 bases separated the two germline ends. CDR1 is MNHNS, CDR2 SASEGT, per germline. The entry originates in a study of OX40 agonist ivuxolimab in advanced cancers. Overall study findings and caveats: People who partly responded at 0.1-3.0 mg/kg had some of the least clonal expansion seen. Averaged across samples, CD8+ T cells carried more expanded clones than CD4+ did.

The J gene is TRBJ1-5, the V gene TRBV6-1; perhaps TRBD1 as D (5 bases). This clonotype originated in an adult with an advanced solid tumor such as melanoma, head and neck, liver or kidney cancer. Here the sequenced sample was CD4+ or CD8+ T cells sorted from blood, taken in a trial of the OX40 agonist ivuxolimab. CDR3 region: CASSEVLGGRNQPQHF. CDR3 DNA: TGTGCCAGCAGTGAAGTGCTCGGGGGAAGAAATCAGCCCCAGCATTTT.